What follows are 4 T cell receptor beta chains derived from one specimen sequenced in a study of human T cells and chemical hapten exposure. TCRdb recomputed calls from the RACE reads with MiXCR, one row per CDR3 protein. The sample records approximately 400,000 distinct CDR3 sequences, approximately 5.1% being singletons. Time point specified: patch test 1, 2 weeks after DPC sensitization. Treatment reported: therapeutic diphenylcyclopropenone sensitization with weekly scalp DPC. The specimen comprised whole blood, sampled in connection with sensitization to the hapten diphenylcyclopropenone (DPC). Receptors were obtained from a woman aged 45 to 65 with alopecia areata. Some clones in this sample may be carry-over from other donors' samples.

This clonotype came up many times. V gene TRBV5-6 combines with J gene TRBJ2-3, with unresolved D. Germline V gene lookup returns CDR1 SGHDT and CDR2 YYEEEE. Deletions cut 1 base from V and 6 bases from J, with 6 bases between. This CDR3 has 12 residues. The CDR3 spells CASSLIMDTQYF. DNA for the CDR3: TGTGCCAGCAGCTTGATTATGGATACGCAGTATTTT.

This clonotype was detected many times. The chain links TRBV7-9 to TRBJ1-1; perhaps TRBD1 as D (6 bases). The length of the CDR3 is 15 residues. Germline assignment: CDR1 SEHNR and CDR2 FQNEAQ (reference sequence). V shed 4 bases and J shed 1 base, with 13 bases lying between them. The CDR3 protein is CASSSYADRNTEAFF. The CDR3 DNA reads TGTGCCAGCAGCTCCTATGCGGACAGGAACACTGAAGCTTTCTTT.

Many counts were recorded for this clonotype. The chain links TRBV12-5 to TRBJ2-5; a possible D gene is TRBD1 (7 bases). V lost 1 base and J 2 bases, leaving 11 bases between the germline ends. Looked up from germline, CDR1 is LGHNT and CDR2 is FRNRAP. CDR3 length equals 15 residues. In DNA, the CDR3 is TGTGCTAGTGGTTTGGAGGCGGGACAGCAAGAGACCCAGTACTTC. It is translated as CASGLEAGQQETQYF.

Only a few counts were recorded for this clonotype. This rearrangement joins TRBV3-1 to TRBJ2-5; 8 bases map to TRBD1. V lost 2 bases, J lost 3 bases, and 5 bases stayed unmatched. The CDR3 sequence is 15 residues long. Germline loops: CDR1 LGHDT, CDR2 YNNKEL (reference sequence). Here the CDR3 reads CASSQPATGEETQYF. DNA of the CDR3: TGTGCCAGCAGCCAACCGGCGACAGGGGAAGAGACCCAGTACTTC.